This entry concerns a single T cell receptor beta chain. The target antigen is unknown. The entry originates in a study of shared clonotypes between healthy human individuals. General study results and limits: Large depth notwithstanding, sorted-subset sequencing proved incomplete by rarefaction.

The CDR3 consists of 15 residues. The V gene end was trimmed by 6 bases and the J gene end by 1 base; junction bases not matched to a gene: 4. Germline V CDR1 and CDR2: ENHRY, SYGVKD. Healthy HIV-negative adults with no recent acute infections or vaccinations were recruited as donors. Every donor, a Caucasian adult, lived in Nashville, Tennessee. Splitting of CD4+ cells produced CD45RA+ naive and CD45RA-negative memory subsets. Generated by immunoSEQ multiplex PCR, the TCRdb table keeps only in-frame clones and is missing some. The table has roughly 2.4 million clones, more than 90% seen once; the top ten hold 0.1% to 0.15%.

Sequenced input: naive CD4+ T cells sorted from blood. As for subset: CD45RA+ positively selected. This clonotype originated in a man aged 18 to 29 in good health. V is TRBV10-3 and J is TRBJ2-2, with 8 bases identical to TRBD2. In DNA form, the CDR3 reads TGTGCCATCAGGGGGACTAGAGTGAACACCGGGGAGCTGTTTTTT. Protein product: CAIRGTRVNTGELFF.